The source of this T cell receptor (beta chain) is a study of identical twins. MiXCR, run by TCRdb on the 5' RACE reads, gives a single entry per CDR3 protein. The sample lists 600,000 to 700,000 distinct CDR3 sequences, around 20% occurring once. The donors were all healthy and Caucasian. V was clipped by 5 bases and J by 4 bases, with 14 bases between them. The CDR3 length is 14 residues. Germline lookup yields CDR1 LGHNA and CDR2 YSLEER. The data also belong to a second study, concerning T cells expressing NK-cell markers. That paper notes: Underlying the TCR beta repertoires were sorted CD3+CD56+NKG2C+, CD3+CD56+NKG2C- and CD3+CD56-NKG2C+ T cells.

This clonotype was sampled from a woman between 18 and 29 years old in good health. Sequenced material: PBMCs. This chain uses TRBV4-3 with TRBJ2-5, with D possibly matching TRBD2 (6 bases). In DNA, the CDR3 is TGCGCCAGCAGCGTTGGCGGTAGCGGAGAGACCCAGTACTTC. Encoded protein: CASSVGGSGETQYF.